This TCR beta chain was captured by sequencing in a study of T cells in localized non-small cell lung cancer. The repertoire was sequenced with immunoSEQ multiplex PCR; TCRdb's copy has only in-frame clones and lacks some. The table records around 23,000 clones, about nine tenths of them present only once. Whole-study results and caveats: Median detection of top 100 tumor clones in adjacent lung was about 60 clones. Maximal T cell clonality occurred in uninvolved adjacent lung, with tumor ranking below it. An association was observed between higher blood T cell density and longer overall survival. Tumor samples were not multi-region, leaving intratumor heterogeneity unexcluded.

Regarding this clone: What it binds is not known.

V lost 3 bases, J lost 5 bases, and 12 bases lay in between. Per germline, CDR1 SGDLS and CDR2 YYNGEE. This CDR3 is built from 13 residues. V and J are TRBV9 and TRBJ2-7; D is unresolved. The material was peripheral blood, obtained before any cancer treatment. This receptor was obtained from a woman aged 40 to 75 with stage I lung adenocarcinoma. Here the CDR3 DNA reads TGTGCCAGCAGCGCCTCAGTCTTCCACGAGCAGTACTTC. The encoded protein is CASSASVFHEQYF.